A selection of T cell receptor beta chains follows, all from one sample in a study of T cells in Graves' hyperthyroidism and ophthalmopathy. TCRdb called the multiplex PCR reads again in MiXCR, with one record for every CDR3 protein. The table shows 450,000 to 500,000 distinct CDR3 sequences, with 22% occurring only once. The sequenced material came from blood. The source is a woman between 70 and 85 years old with Graves' ophthalmopathy. CDR3s leave out the opening cysteine and the closing phenylalanine or tryptophan. Each record gives: V gene, CDR3 protein.

v_call: TRBV2
cdr3_aa: ASSEQAIYEQY

v_call: TRBV7-2
cdr3_aa: ASSQSRGQQPQH

v_call: TRBV7-6
cdr3_aa: ASSFGTSNYEQY

v_call: TRBV6-1
cdr3_aa: ASSPPMTSVNEQF

v_call: TRBV18
cdr3_aa: ASSPGHSGANVLT

v_call: TRBV6-2/TRBV6-3
cdr3_aa: ASSYSGQHNYGYT

v_call: TRBV6-1
cdr3_aa: ASNPDSRGYGYT

v_call: TRBV5-1
cdr3_aa: ASSLGFTRTLAKNIQY

v_call: TRBV5-1
cdr3_aa: ASSLLQGAGTDTQY

v_call: TRBV7-8
cdr3_aa: ASSPGRTYSNQPQH

v_call: TRBV30
cdr3_aa: AWSPGGLATYEQY

v_call: TRBV29-1
cdr3_aa: SVELWPGGVLGEQY

v_call: TRBV6-1
cdr3_aa: ASSSPSQGNYGYT

v_call: TRBV20-1
cdr3_aa: SATGSAGVSDTQY

v_call: TRBV2
cdr3_aa: ASRLDRGGTEAF

v_call: TRBV3-1
cdr3_aa: ASSPTIPRGRSETQY

v_call: TRBV10-3
cdr3_aa: AISETGNEQF

v_call: TRBV5-1
cdr3_aa: ASSVGYRASGNTEAF

v_call: TRBV5-1
cdr3_aa: ASSRSAEAHEQY

v_call: TRBV6-1
cdr3_aa: ASSELGLAGLTDTQY

v_call: TRBV28
cdr3_aa: ASSQGPLRQGLAYEQY

v_call: TRBV12-3/TRBV12-4
cdr3_aa: ASSLSGRGYGYT

v_call: TRBV6-1
cdr3_aa: ASKRGQGVYEQY

v_call: TRBV27
cdr3_aa: ASSRRTSGRAFTQY

v_call: TRBV7-9
cdr3_aa: ASSLADLKASPLH

v_call: TRBV20-1
cdr3_aa: SARDGRGKNTEAF

v_call: TRBV7-2
cdr3_aa: ASSLEYRTASF

v_call: TRBV6-1
cdr3_aa: ASVAGTGGLGTEAF

v_call: TRBV12-3/TRBV12-4
cdr3_aa: ASSLFRRVYEQY

v_call: TRBV6-2/TRBV6-3
cdr3_aa: ASSYSRGRDRVLPQH

v_call: TRBV27
cdr3_aa: ASSLSTRVTGELF

v_call: TRBV24-1
cdr3_aa: ATSDFSGSGTETQY